The following is a TCR beta chain sequence with its context. The source of the sample is a study of blood T cell repertoires in COVID-19. Generated by immunoSEQ multiplex PCR, the TCRdb table keeps only in-frame clones and is missing some. Of 110,000 or so clones in the sample, around 85% are singletons; the top ten hold about 7.4%. The germline V gene has CDR1 LNHNV and CDR2 YYDKDF (reference sequence). CDR3 length: 15 amino acids. V lost 5 bases to trimming and J lost 0 bases, with 13 bases between them. Sequencing used peripheral blood. The gene calls are TRBV15 and TRBJ1-1; the D is unclear. This receptor was obtained from a man between 65 and 85 years old who had recovered from COVID-19. The CDR3 sequence: CATSGRRVMNTEAFF. CDR3 DNA: TGTGCCACCAGCGGTAGACGGGTAATGAACACTGAAGCTTTCTTT.